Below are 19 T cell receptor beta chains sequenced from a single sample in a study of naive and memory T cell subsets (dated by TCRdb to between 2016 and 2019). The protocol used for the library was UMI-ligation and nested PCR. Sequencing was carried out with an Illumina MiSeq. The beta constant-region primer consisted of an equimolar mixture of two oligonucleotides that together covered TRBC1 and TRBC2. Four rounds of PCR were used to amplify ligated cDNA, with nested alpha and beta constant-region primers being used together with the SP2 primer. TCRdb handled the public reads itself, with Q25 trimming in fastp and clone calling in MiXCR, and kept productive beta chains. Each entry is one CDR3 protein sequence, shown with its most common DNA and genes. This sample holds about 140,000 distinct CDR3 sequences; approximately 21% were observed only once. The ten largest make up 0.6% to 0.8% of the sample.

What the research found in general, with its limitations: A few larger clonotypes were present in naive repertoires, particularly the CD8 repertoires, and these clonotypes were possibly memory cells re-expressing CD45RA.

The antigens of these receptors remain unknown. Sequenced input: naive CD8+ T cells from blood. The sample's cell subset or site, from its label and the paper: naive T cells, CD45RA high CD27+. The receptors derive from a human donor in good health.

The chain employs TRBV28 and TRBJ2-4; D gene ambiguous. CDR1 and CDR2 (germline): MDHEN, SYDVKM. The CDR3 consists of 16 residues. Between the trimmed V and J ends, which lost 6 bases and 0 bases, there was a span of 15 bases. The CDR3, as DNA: TGTGCCAGCAGGAGTGTAAGCACCCTAGCCAAAAACATTCAGTACTTC. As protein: CASRSVSTLAKNIQYF.

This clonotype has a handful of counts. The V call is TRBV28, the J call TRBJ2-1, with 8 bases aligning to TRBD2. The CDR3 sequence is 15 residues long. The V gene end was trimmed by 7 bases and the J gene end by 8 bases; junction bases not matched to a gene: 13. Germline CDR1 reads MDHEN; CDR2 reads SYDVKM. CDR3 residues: CASKPPSGSSDEQFF. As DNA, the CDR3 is TGTGCCAGCAAACCGCCTAGCGGGTCAAGCGATGAGCAGTTCTTC.

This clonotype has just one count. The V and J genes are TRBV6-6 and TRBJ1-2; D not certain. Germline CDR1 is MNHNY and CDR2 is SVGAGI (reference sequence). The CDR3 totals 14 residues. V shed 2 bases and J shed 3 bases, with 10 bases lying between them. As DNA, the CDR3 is TGTGCCAGCAGTTACGTGGTTCTGGACTATGGCTACACCTTC. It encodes CASSYVVLDYGYTF.

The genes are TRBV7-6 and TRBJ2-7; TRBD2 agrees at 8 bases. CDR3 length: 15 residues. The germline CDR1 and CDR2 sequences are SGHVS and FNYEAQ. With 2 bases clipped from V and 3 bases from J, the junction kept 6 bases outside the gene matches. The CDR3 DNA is TGTGCCAGCAGCTTAAACGCGCGGGAGGTCTACGAGCAGTACTTC. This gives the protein CASSLNAREVYEQYF.

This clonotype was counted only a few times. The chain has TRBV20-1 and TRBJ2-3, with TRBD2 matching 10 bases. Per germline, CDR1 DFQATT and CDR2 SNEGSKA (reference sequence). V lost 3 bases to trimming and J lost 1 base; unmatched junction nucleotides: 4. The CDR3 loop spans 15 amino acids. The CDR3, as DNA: TGCAGTGCTAGTCCCGGACTAGCGGGCACAGATACGCAGTATTTT. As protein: CSASPGLAGTDTQYF.

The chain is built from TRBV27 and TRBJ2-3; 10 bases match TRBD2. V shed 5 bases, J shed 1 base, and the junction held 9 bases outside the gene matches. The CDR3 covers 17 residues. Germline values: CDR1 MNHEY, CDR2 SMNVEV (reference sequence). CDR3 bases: TGTGCCAGCAGTGGGCCCCCTGGACTAGCGGGCACAGATACGCAGTATTTT. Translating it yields CASSGPPGLAGTDTQYF.

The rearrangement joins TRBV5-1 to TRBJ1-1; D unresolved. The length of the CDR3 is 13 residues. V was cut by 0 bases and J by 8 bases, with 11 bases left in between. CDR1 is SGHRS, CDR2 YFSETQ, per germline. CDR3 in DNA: TGCGCCAGCAGCTTGGATGTTTTGGAGGAAGCTTTCTTT. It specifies CASSLDVLEEAFF.

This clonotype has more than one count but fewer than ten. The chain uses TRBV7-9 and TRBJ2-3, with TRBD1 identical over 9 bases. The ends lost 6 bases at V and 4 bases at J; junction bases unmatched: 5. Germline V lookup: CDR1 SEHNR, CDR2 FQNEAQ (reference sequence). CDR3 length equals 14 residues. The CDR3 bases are TGTGCCAGCAGACCGGGACAGGGATCAGATACGCAGTATTTT. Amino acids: CASRPGQGSDTQYF. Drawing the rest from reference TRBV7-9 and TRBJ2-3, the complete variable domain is DTGVSQNPRHKITKRGQNVTFRCDPISEHNRLYWYRQTLGQGPEFLTYFQNEAQLEKSRLLSDRFSAERPKGSFSTLEIQRTEQGDSAMYLCASRPGQGSDTQYFGPGTRLTVL.

Here the CDR3 DNA reads TGCGCCAGCAGCTTGGCCTCCGGCAGTCCAGAGACCCAGTACTTC. Translated: CASSLASGSPETQYF. V usage is TRBV5-1 and J usage is TRBJ2-5, with no clear D. The CDR3 runs 15 residues. CDR1 and CDR2 from the germline V gene are SGHRS and YFSETQ. Trimming took off 0 bases at V and 4 bases at J, with 13 bases between the two ends.

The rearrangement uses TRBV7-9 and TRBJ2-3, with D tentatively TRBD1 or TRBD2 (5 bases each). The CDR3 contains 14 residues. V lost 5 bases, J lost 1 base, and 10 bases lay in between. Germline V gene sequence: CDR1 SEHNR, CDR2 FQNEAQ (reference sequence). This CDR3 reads CASSPWDRTDTQYF. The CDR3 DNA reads TGTGCCAGCAGCCCGTGGGACCGCACAGATACGCAGTATTTT. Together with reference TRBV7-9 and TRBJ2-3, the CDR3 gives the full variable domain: DTGVSQNPRHKITKRGQNVTFRCDPISEHNRLYWYRQTLGQGPEFLTYFQNEAQLEKSRLLSDRFSAERPKGSFSTLEIQRTEQGDSAMYLCASSPWDRTDTQYFGPGTRLTVL.

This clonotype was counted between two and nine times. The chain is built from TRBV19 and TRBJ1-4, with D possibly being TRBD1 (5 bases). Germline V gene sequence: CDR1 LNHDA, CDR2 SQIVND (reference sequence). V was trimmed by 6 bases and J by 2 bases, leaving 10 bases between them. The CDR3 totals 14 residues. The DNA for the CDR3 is TGTGCCAGTAGCCTGACAGCTACTAATGAAAAACTGTTTTTT. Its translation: CASSLTATNEKLFF.

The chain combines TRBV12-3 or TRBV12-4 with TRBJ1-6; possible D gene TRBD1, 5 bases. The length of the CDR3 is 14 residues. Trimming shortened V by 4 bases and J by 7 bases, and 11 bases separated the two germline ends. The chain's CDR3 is CASSWGRPNSPLHF. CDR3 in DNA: TGTGCCAGCAGTTGGGGACGGCCAAATTCACCCCTCCACTTT.

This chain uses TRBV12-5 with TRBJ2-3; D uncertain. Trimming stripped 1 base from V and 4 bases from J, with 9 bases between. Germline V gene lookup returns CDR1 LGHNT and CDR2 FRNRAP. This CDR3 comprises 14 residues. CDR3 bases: TGTGCTAGTGGTTTGGGGGATGGTGCAGATACGCAGTATTTT. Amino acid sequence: CASGLGDGADTQYF.

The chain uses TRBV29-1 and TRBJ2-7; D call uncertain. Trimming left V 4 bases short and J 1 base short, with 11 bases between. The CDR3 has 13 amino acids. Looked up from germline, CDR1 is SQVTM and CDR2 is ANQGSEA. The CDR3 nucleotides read TGCAGCGTTGTTTGGACGGTTTCCTACGAGCAGTACTTC. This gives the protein CSVVWTVSYEQYF.

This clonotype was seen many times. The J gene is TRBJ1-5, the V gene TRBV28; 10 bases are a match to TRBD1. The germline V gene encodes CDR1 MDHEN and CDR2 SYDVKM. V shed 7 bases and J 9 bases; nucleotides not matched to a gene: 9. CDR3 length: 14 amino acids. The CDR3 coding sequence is TGTGCCAGCACCACGGGACAGGGGCTTCTGCCCCAGCATTTT. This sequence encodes CASTTGQGLLPQHF.

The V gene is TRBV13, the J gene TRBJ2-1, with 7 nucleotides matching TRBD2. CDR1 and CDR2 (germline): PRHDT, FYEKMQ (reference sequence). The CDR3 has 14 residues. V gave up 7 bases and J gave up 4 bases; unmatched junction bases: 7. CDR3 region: CASTYGGSYNEQFF. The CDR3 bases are TGTGCCAGCACCTACGGGGGGTCTTACAATGAGCAGTTCTTC.

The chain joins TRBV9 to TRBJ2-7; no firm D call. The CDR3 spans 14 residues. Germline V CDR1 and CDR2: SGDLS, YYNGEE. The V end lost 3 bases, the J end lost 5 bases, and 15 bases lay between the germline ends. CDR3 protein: CASSELPHQDEQYF. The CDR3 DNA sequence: TGTGCCAGCAGCGAGTTACCCCATCAAGACGAGCAGTACTTC.

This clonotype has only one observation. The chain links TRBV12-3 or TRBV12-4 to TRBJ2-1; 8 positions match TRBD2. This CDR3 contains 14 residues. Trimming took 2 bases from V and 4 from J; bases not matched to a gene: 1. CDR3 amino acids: CASSLSGGYNEQFF. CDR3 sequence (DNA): TGTGCCAGCAGTTTATCGGGGGGGTACAATGAGCAGTTCTTC.

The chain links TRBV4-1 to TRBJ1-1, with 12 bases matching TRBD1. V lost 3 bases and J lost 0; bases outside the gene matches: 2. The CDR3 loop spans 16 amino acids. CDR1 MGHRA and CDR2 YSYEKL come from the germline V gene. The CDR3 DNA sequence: TGCGCCAGCAGCCACGGGACAGGGGGCTTGAACACTGAAGCTTTCTTT. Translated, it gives CASSHGTGGLNTEAFF.